The 21 T cell receptor beta chains listed next were all sequenced from one sample in a study of blood T cell repertoires in COVID-19. TCRdb's table, derived via immunoSEQ multiplex PCR, lists solely in-frame clones and lacks some. The sample has about 150,000 clones; roughly 90% are singletons. The specimen was peripheral blood. These receptors all stem from a man aged 60-69 years with acute or convalescent COVID-19.

The V call is TRBV10-3, the J call TRBJ1-2; D is perhaps TRBD1 (6 bases). V gave up 10 bases and J gave up 2 bases, with 14 bases separating them. The germline V gene encodes CDR1 ENHRY and CDR2 SYGVKD. The CDR3 has 13 amino acids. The CDR3 sequence is CANRQDLNYGYTF. The CDR3 nucleotides read TGTGCCAATAGACAGGATCTAAACTATGGCTACACCTTC.

As for this clone: One junction end does not reproduce the germline sequence, and a read error may be involved. The rearrangement uses TRBV12-3 or TRBV12-4 and TRBJ1-2; the match to TRBD1 covers 9 bases. The CDR3 totals 13 residues. The chain's CDR3 is CAGSGDRVRGYTF. DNA of the CDR3: TGTGCCGGCAGTGGGGACAGGGTAAGGGGCTACACCTTC.

The chain recombines TRBV15 with TRBJ2-7; tentative D call: TRBD2 (6 bases). Germline V gives CDR1 LNHNV, CDR2 YYDKDF (reference sequence). This CDR3 has 13 amino acids. Trimming left V 4 bases short and J 7 bases short, with 14 bases between. DNA of the CDR3: TGTGCCACCAGCATTAGCAGGGCGGGAGAGCAGTACTTC. This encodes CATSISRAGEQYF.

The chain combines TRBV30 with TRBJ2-6; D gene ambiguous. CDR3 length equals 13 residues. CDR1 is GTSNPN, CDR2 SVGIG, per germline (reference sequence). V lost 3 bases and J lost 4, with 7 bases in between. This CDR3 is CAWSNTGANVLTF. In nucleotides, the CDR3 is TGTGCCTGGAGCAACACCGGGGCCAACGTCCTGACTTTC.

The DNA of the CDR3 is TGTGCCAGCAGCATCCGGACAGAACCCACAGATACGCAGTATTTT. Its translation: CASSIRTEPTDTQYF. The chain is built from TRBV21-1 and TRBJ2-3; TRBD1 is taken as the D call from the table, unchecked against the DNA. TRBV21-1 is an annotated pseudogene. This CDR3 has 15 residues.

The rearrangement links TRBV24-1 to TRBJ2-1, with 8 bases aligning to TRBD1. The ends lost 4 bases at V and 3 bases at J; junction bases unmatched: 7. Germline CDR1 and CDR2: KGHDR and SFDVKD. The CDR3 spans 16 residues. The CDR3 sequence is CATSDAPGTGYNEQFF. The CDR3 DNA reads as TGTGCCACCAGTGACGCCCCCGGGACAGGCTACAATGAGCAGTTCTTC.

V gene TRBV5-8 combines with J gene TRBJ1-4, with D possibly matching TRBD1 (5 bases). Looked up from germline, CDR1 is SGHTS and CDR2 is YDEGEE. Trimming pared 0 bases from V and 5 bases from J, leaving 14 bases between. CDR3 length equals 16 residues. CDR3 in DNA: TGTGCCAGCAGCTTGGATGGCGGACATAGCAATGAAAAACTGTTTTTT. Protein sequence: CASSLDGGHSNEKLFF.

The rearrangement joins TRBV30 to TRBJ2-7; D is possibly TRBD1 (6 bases). The V and J ends lost 4 bases and 0 bases respectively, with 16 bases between them. This CDR3 has 15 amino acids. In germline, CDR1 is GTSNPN, CDR2 SVGIG (reference sequence). In DNA form, the CDR3 reads TGTGCCTGGACAGTAGCAGGGGCGAACTCCTACGAGCAGTACTTC. Translated, it gives CAWTVAGANSYEQYF.

The J gene is TRBJ1-2, the V gene TRBV5-6; 7 nucleotides align to TRBD1. The germline V gene has CDR1 SGHDT and CDR2 YYEEEE. This CDR3 spans 14 amino acids. With V trimmed by 1 base and J by 7 bases, 7 bases remained unmatched. The CDR3 here is CASSLKGARSGYTF. DNA for the CDR3: TGTGCCAGCAGCTTGAAGGGGGCGCGGAGTGGCTACACCTTC.

This clone was seen once. The gene calls are TRBV29-1 and TRBJ1-1; 7 bases map to TRBD1. From germline, CDR1 is SQVTM and CDR2 ANQGSEA. This CDR3 has 14 residues. DNA of the CDR3: TGCAGTGGGGATCGGCCAGGGGGTTACACTGAAGCTTTCTTT. It specifies CSGDRPGGYTEAFF.

V usage is TRBV27 and J usage is TRBJ2-1; 11 positions match TRBD2. The CDR3 has 16 amino acids. The V and J ends lost 5 bases and 4 bases, in that order; junction bases with no gene match: 7. Germline assignment: CDR1 MNHEY and CDR2 SMNVEV (reference sequence). CDR3 region: CASSLKLAGVYNEQFF. The CDR3 DNA follows: TGTGCCAGCAGTCTGAAACTAGCGGGGGTATACAATGAGCAGTTCTTC.

This chain connects TRBV18 to TRBJ1-4; 7 bases are shared with TRBD1. The length of the CDR3 is 13 residues. In germline, CDR1 is KGHSH, CDR2 LQKENI. The ends lost 6 bases at V and 8 bases at J; junction bases unmatched: 6. CDR3 DNA: TGTGCCAGCTCGCCGGGACAGATGGAAAAACTGTTTTTT. This gives the protein CASSPGQMEKLFF.

The chain combines TRBV3-1 (or the pseudogene TRBV3-2) with TRBJ2-3; 7 bases align to TRBD1. The germline CDR1 and CDR2 sequences are LGHDT and YNNKEL (reference sequence). The CDR3 extends over 15 amino acids. With 4 bases clipped from V and 0 bases from J, the junction kept 4 bases outside the gene matches. The CDR3 DNA sequence: TGTGCCAGCAGCCGATCGACAGGGAGCACAGATACGCAGTATTTT. It translates to CASSRSTGSTDTQYF.

V usage is TRBV5-1 and J usage is TRBJ2-3; 7 nucleotides align to TRBD1. There are 15 residues in the CDR3. Germline CDR1 reads SGHRS; CDR2 reads YFSETQ. V shed 5 bases and J 4 bases; nucleotides not matched to a gene: 10. CDR3 nucleotide sequence: TGCGCCAGCAGGAACGACAGGGCGAACTCAGATACGCAGTATTTT. Residues: CASRNDRANSDTQYF.

The J gene is TRBJ2-5, the V gene TRBV25-1, with D perhaps TRBD1 (5 bases). CDR3 length equals 14 residues. The germline gives CDR1 MGHDK, CDR2 SYGVNS. Trimming cost V 2 bases and J 2 bases, with 9 bases left between them. The CDR3 DNA is TGTGCCAGCAGTGAACAGGGTCGGCAAGAGACCCAGTACTTC. Protein product: CASSEQGRQETQYF.

This chain links TRBV30 with TRBJ2-1, with D possibly TRBD2 on 5 matching bases. This CDR3 has 13 amino acids. The V end lost 5 bases, the J end lost 12 bases, and 20 bases lay between the germline ends. The germline CDR1 and CDR2 sequences are GTSNPN and SVGIG (reference sequence). CDR3 DNA sequence: TGTGCCTGGGGCCCCAACCCGGGGAATCGGCAGTTCTTC. Its protein is CAWGPNPGNRQFF.

The chain employs TRBV11-3 and TRBJ2-1; TRBD1 is a possible D gene (5 bases). This CDR3 has 15 amino acids. Germline lookup yields CDR1 SGHNT and CDR2 YENEEA. Trimming shortened V by 2 bases and J by 8 bases, and 16 bases separated the two germline ends. In DNA form, the CDR3 reads TGTGCCAGCAGCTTACCGATCTCAGGGCCCCATGAGCAGTTCTTC. Protein: CASSLPISGPHEQFF.

The chain joins TRBV18 to TRBJ1-1, with 7 nucleotides matching TRBD1. J lost 1 base, V lost 4 bases, and 9 bases had no gene match. In germline, CDR1 is KGHSH, CDR2 LQKENI. This CDR3 has 16 amino acids. In nucleotides, the CDR3 is TGTGCCAGCTCACTATCGACCGGGACAGCGAACACTGAAGCTTTCTTT. Translating it yields CASSLSTGTANTEAFF.

The V gene is TRBV14, the J gene TRBJ1-2, with D possibly matching TRBD1 (5 bases). This CDR3 contains 13 residues. Trimming pared 1 base from V and 3 bases from J, leaving 6 bases between. Germline V CDR1 and CDR2: SGHDN, FVKESK. CDR3 coding DNA: TGTGCCAGCAGCCAAGTAGGGGACTATGGCTACACCTTC. Amino acid sequence: CASSQVGDYGYTF.

The chain combines TRBV4-3 with TRBJ1-6; unclear D gene. This CDR3 has 16 amino acids. The germline gives CDR1 LGHNA, CDR2 YSLEER. The V end lost 3 bases, the J end lost 8 bases, and 17 bases lay between the germline ends. The CDR3 reads CASSQETGSSHSPLHF. CDR3 in DNA: TGCGCCAGCAGCCAGGAGACCGGGAGCTCGCATTCACCCCTCCACTTT.

The sample holds one count of this clone. CDR3 nucleotide sequence: TGTGCCAGCAGACGAAACCGAGGAGGCTACACCTTC. Translating it yields CASRRNRGGYTF. This chain links TRBV6-5 with TRBJ1-2; D is uncertain. Germline values: CDR1 MNHEY, CDR2 SVGAGI. The V end was cut by 6 bases, the J end by 8 bases, with 13 bases between. The CDR3 contains 12 residues.